This T cell receptor (beta chain) was sequenced for a study of vaccination and CD4 T cells after COVID-19. Overall study: The peptides that stimulated the cells were overlapping spike peptides from SARS-CoV-2, HCoV-NL63, HCoV-OC43 and HCoV-229E. General study points: Convalescent patients had 304 of 307 vaccine-specific clones showing spike mono-reactivity. For convalescent patients, a median 86.3% of reactive clones surfaced exclusively after vaccination.

CDR1 MDHEN and CDR2 SYDVKM come from the germline V gene. Trimming shortened V by 6 bases and J by 0 bases, and 12 bases separated the two germline ends. This CDR3 comprises 15 residues. Sequence data for DNA of cultured CD4+ T cells were generated by the Oncomine TCR Beta short-read assay. TCRdb reanalysed the PCR reads using MiXCR and keeps one entry per CDR3 protein. This sample yields about 25,000 distinct CDR3 sequences, of which 45% to 50% are seen a single time; 6% to 7.5% belongs to the top ten. Treatment specified: approximately 9-day PBMC culture with coronavirus spike peptide pools or control peptides (ViraFEST assay). Half the medium was replaced with fresh IL-2 medium on days 3 and 7. In regard to this clonotype: Its antigen is unidentified.

V gene TRBV28 combines with J gene TRBJ1-3, with a possible D match to TRBD1 (5 bases). Sequencing input: CD4+ T cells from blood, cultured in vitro. This sequence originates from a human donor who had recovered from COVID-19. The CDR3 reads CASRWGGTSGNTIYF. The DNA of the CDR3 is TGTGCCAGCAGGTGGGGGGGGACCTCTGGAAACACCATATATTTT.